This is a list of T cell receptor beta chains from one sample in a study of T cells in Graves' hyperthyroidism and ophthalmopathy. TCRdb re-analysed the multiplex PCR reads in MiXCR, keeping a single row per CDR3 protein. The sample records about 380,000 distinct CDR3 sequences, 18% being singletons. The sequenced material came from blood. These receptors were obtained from a young man with Graves' ophthalmopathy. The CDR3 runs from the conserved cysteine through the conserved F or W. A D gene is named only where the DNA matches it firmly. Clone sizes are given selectively: once, few, many, or a class where the clone is expanded.

cdr3_aa	cdr3_nt	v_call	j_call	clone_size	d_call
CATSGTSSGGAYDTQYF	TGTGCCACCAGTGGCACGTCTAGCGGGGGGGCCTACGATACGCAGTATTTT	TRBV24-1	TRBJ2-3	many	TRBD2
CASSWSNEQFF	TGCGCCAGCAGCTGGAGCAATGAGCAGTTCTTC	TRBV5-1	TRBJ2-1	-	-
CATSRAPLAGREEQFF	TGTGCCACCAGCAGAGCCCCTTTAGCGGGGCGGGAGGAGCAGTTCTTC	TRBV15	TRBJ2-1	-	TRBD2
CASSSGTPVNEQFF	TGTGCCAGCAGTTCAGGGACACCGGTGAATGAGCAGTTCTTC	TRBV28	TRBJ2-1	many	-
CASSRDGLSGQPQHF	TGTGCCAGCAGCCGGGACGGCCTTTCGGGGCAGCCCCAGCATTTT	TRBV7-9	TRBJ1-5	-	-
CASSLLQGGEQYF	TGTGCCAGCAGCTTACTCCAGGGAGGCGAGCAGTACTTC	TRBV7-9	TRBJ2-7	many	-
CASSTRTGPGEQYF	TGCGCCAGCAGCACCCGGACAGGGCCGGGGGAGCAGTACTTC	TRBV5-1	TRBJ2-7	few	TRBD1
CAISESAAGGLAQETQYF	TGTGCCATCAGTGAGTCGGCGGCAGGGGGACTTGCCCAAGAGACCCAGTACTTC	TRBV10-3	TRBJ2-5	-	-
CASSFEGWNTEAFF	TGTGCCAGCAGCTTTGAAGGGTGGAACACTGAAGCTTTCTTT	TRBV11-2	TRBJ1-1	many	-
CASSPDEEKTQYF	TGTGCCAGCAGTCCGGACGAGGAGAAGACCCAGTACTTC	TRBV7-3	TRBJ2-5	many	-
CATSFKTPGGYTF	TGTGCCACCTCCTTTAAAACCCCGGGCGGCTACACCTTC	TRBV3-1	TRBJ1-2	few	-
CASSHTGTSDGEQYF	TGCGCCAGCAGCCACACCGGGACTAGCGATGGCGAGCAGTACTTC	TRBV4-1	TRBJ2-7	-	TRBD2
CATSDHGLAANTGELFF	TGTGCCACCAGTGATCACGGACTAGCGGCGAACACCGGGGAGCTGTTTTTT	TRBV24-1	TRBJ2-2	few	TRBD2
CASIVGDEQFF	TGTGCCAGCATAGTTGGGGATGAGCAGTTCTTC	TRBV19	TRBJ2-1	-	-
CASSWRFDEKLFF	TGCGCCAGCAGCTGGAGGTTTGATGAAAAACTGTTTTTT	TRBV5-1	TRBJ1-4	-	-
CASSDGRLNGVMNTEAFF	TGCGCCAGCAGCGACGGCCGGCTGAACGGCGTCATGAACACTGAAGCTTTCTTT	TRBV5-1	TRBJ1-1	few	-
CASSFRQAGNQPQHF	TGTGCCAGCAGCTTCAGACAGGCTGGCAATCAGCCCCAGCATTTT	TRBV5-6	TRBJ1-5	many	-
CSARDRWEARLVDEKLFF	TGCAGTGCTAGAGATAGATGGGAAGCAAGGTTGGTAGATGAAAAACTGTTTTTT	TRBV20-1	TRBJ1-4	-	-
CASILRGFGGQETQYF	TGTGCCAGCATCCTCAGGGGGTTCGGGGGCCAAGAGACCCAGTACTTC	TRBV7-9	TRBJ2-5	many	-
CASSLTGTSGGPLNEQFF	TGTGCCAGCAGCCTTACCGGGACTAGCGGGGGCCCCCTAAATGAGCAGTTCTTC	TRBV9	TRBJ2-1	few	TRBD2
CASSQAQGGTPLHF	TGTGCCAGCAGCCAAGCACAGGGTGGGACACCCCTCCACTTT	TRBV14	TRBJ1-6	-	-
CASSAGVTGELFF	TGCGCCAGCAGCGCTGGGGTCACCGGGGAGCTGTTTTTT	TRBV10-1	TRBJ2-2	few	-
CASSEQAHYTEAFF	TGTGCCAGCAGCGAACAGGCGCACTACACTGAAGCTTTCTTT	TRBV7-6	TRBJ1-1	many	-